This record covers a single T cell receptor (beta chain). The assay was immunoSEQ multiplex PCR, and TCRdb's table has in-frame clones only and misses some. The sample records 130,000 or so clones, about nine tenths being singletons. The data are from a study of control samples from healthy donors and cancer patients. The V and J ends lost 3 bases and 3 bases respectively, with 12 bases between them. CDR3 length equals 14 residues. CDR1 is SNHLY, CDR2 FYNNEI, per germline. Source material: blood. The gene calls are TRBV2 and TRBJ2-7; D is tentatively TRBD1 or TRBD2 (5 bases each). The source is a man aged 40-55 years in good health. The CDR3 bases are TGTGCCAGCAGTGACTCCGGGACCCTCTACGAGCAGTACTTC. Protein sequence: CASSDSGTLYEQYF.